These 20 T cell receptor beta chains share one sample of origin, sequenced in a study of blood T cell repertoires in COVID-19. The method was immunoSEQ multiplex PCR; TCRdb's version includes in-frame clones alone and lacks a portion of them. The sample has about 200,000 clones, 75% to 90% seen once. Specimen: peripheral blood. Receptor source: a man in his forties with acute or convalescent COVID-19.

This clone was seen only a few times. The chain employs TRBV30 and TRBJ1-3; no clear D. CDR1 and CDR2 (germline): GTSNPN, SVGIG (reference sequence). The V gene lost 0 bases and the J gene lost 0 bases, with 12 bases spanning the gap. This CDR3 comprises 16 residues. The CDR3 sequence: CAWSVRGGISGNTIYF. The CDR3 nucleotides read TGTGCCTGGAGTGTACGTGGAGGGATCTCTGGAAACACCATATATTTT.

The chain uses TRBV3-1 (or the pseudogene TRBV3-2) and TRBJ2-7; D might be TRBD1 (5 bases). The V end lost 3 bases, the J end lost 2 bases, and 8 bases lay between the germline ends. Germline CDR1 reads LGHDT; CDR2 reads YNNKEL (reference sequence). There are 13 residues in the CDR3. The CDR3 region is CASSQGQAYEQYF. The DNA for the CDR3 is TGTGCCAGCAGCCAGGGGCAAGCCTACGAGCAGTACTTC.

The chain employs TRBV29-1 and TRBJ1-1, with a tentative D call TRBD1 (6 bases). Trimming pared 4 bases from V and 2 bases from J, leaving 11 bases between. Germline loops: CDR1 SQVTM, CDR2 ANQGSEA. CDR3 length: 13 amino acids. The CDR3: CSVADRPNTEAFF. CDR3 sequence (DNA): TGCAGCGTTGCGGACAGACCTAACACTGAAGCTTTCTTT.

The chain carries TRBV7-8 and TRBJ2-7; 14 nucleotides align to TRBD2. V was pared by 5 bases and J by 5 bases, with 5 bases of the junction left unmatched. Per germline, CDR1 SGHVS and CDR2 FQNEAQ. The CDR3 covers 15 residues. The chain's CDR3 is CASSETSGRADEQYF. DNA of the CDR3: TGTGCCAGCAGCGAGACTAGCGGGAGGGCCGACGAGCAGTACTTC.

The CDR3 spells CASRSRGNYGYTF. CDR3 nucleotide sequence: TGTGCCAGCAGGTCGAGGGGGAACTATGGCTACACCTTC. This chain joins TRBV2 and TRBJ1-2; TRBD1 is a possible D gene (6 bases). The CDR3 is made up of 13 amino acids. V was pared by 6 bases and J by 2 bases, with 10 bases between. From germline, CDR1 is SNHLY and CDR2 FYNNEI.

CDR3 DNA sequence: TGTGCCATCAGTGAGTCAGGCAGGGAGGCCGCTGGCTACACCTTC. It translates to CAISESGREAAGYTF. The rearrangement links TRBV10-3 to TRBJ1-2; D may be TRBD1 (5 bases). Germline CDR1 is ENHRY and CDR2 is SYGVKD. The germline V and J ends were trimmed by 0 bases and 7 bases, with 15 bases remaining between them. This CDR3 is 15 amino acids long.

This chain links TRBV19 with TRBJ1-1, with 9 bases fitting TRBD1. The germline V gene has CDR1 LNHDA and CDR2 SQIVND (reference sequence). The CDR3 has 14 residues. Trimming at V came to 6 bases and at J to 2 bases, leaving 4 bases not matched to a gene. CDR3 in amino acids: CASRIQGANTEAFF. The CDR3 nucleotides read TGTGCCAGTAGGATACAGGGGGCAAACACTGAAGCTTTCTTT.

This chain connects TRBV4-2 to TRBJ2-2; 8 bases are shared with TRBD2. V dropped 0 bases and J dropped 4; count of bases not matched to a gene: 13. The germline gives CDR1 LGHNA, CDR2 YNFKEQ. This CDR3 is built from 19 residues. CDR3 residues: CASSQDPQRGRAVTGELFF. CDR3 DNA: TGTGCCAGCAGCCAAGATCCCCAGCGGGGGAGGGCCGTCACCGGGGAGCTGTTTTTT.

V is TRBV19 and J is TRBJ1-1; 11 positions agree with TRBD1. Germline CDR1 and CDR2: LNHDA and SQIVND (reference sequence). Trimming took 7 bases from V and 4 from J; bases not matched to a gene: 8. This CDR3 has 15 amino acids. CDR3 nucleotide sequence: TGTGCCAGTACCCAACCAGGGACAGGGGGCACTGAAGCTTTCTTT. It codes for CASTQPGTGGTEAFF.

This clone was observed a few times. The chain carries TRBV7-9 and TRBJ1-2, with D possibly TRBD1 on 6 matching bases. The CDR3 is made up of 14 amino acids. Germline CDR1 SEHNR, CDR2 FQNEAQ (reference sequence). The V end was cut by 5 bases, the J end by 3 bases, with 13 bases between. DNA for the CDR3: TGTGCCAGCAGCGGCGGACAGTCCTACTATGGCTACACCTTC. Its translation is CASSGGQSYYGYTF.

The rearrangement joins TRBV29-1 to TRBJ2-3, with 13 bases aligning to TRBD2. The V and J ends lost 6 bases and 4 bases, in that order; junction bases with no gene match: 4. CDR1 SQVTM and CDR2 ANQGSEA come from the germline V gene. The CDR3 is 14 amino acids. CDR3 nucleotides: TGCAGCGTCGGACTAGCGGGAGTCTCAGATACGCAGTATTTT. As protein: CSVGLAGVSDTQYF.

For the CDR3, the DNA is TGTGCCAGCAGCGCGGTACACAGGCTAAACTCTGGAAACACCATATATTTT. It specifies CASSAVHRLNSGNTIYF. V and J are TRBV7-2 and TRBJ1-3; possible D gene TRBD1, 5 bases. Germline V CDR1 and CDR2: SGHTA, FQGNSA. This CDR3 spans 17 amino acids. Trimming removed 5 bases at V and 0 bases at J, with 17 bases between.

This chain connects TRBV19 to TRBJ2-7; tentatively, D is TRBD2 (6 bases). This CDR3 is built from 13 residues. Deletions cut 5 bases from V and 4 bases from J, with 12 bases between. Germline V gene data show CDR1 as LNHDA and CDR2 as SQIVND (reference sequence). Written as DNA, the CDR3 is TGTGCCAGTAGTGTAAGGGAGGAGTACGAGCAGTACTTC. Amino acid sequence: CASSVREEYEQYF.

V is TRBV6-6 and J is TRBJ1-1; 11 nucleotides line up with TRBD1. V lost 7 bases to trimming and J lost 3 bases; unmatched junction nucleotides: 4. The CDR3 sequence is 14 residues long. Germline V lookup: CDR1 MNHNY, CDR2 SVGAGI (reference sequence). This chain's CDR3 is CASKGQGADTEAFF. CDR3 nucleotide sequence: TGTGCCAGCAAAGGACAGGGGGCGGACACTGAAGCTTTCTTT.

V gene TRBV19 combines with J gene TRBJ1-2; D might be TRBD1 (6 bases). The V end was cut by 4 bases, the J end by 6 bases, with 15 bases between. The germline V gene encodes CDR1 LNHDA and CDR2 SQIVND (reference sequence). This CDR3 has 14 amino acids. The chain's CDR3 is CASSTDREDNGYTF. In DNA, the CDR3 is TGTGCCAGTAGTACGGACAGAGAAGACAATGGCTACACCTTC.

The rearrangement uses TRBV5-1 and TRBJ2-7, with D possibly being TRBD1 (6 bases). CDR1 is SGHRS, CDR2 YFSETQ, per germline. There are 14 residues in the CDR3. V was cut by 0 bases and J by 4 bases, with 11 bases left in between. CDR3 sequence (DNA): TGCGCCAGCAGCTTGGAAGGGGGATTTTACGAGCAGTACTTC. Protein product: CASSLEGGFYEQYF.

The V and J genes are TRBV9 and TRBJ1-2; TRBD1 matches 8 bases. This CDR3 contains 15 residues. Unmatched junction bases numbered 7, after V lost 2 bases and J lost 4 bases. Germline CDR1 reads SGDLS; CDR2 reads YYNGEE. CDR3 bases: TGTGCCAGCAGCGTGGACCCAGGGGGCGGCTATGGCTACACCTTC. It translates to CASSVDPGGGYGYTF. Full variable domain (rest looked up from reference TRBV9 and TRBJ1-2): DSGVTQTPKHLITATGQRVTLRCSPRSGDLSVYWYQQSLDQGLQFLIQYYNGEERAKGNILERFSAQQFPDLHSELNLSSLELGDSALYFCASSVDPGGGYGYTFGSGTRLTVV.

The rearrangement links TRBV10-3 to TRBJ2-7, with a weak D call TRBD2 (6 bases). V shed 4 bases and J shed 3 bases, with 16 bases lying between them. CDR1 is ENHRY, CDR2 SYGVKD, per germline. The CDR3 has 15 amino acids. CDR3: CAISAWAGRHYEQYF. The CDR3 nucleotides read TGTGCCATCAGTGCTTGGGCGGGAAGGCACTACGAGCAGTACTTC.

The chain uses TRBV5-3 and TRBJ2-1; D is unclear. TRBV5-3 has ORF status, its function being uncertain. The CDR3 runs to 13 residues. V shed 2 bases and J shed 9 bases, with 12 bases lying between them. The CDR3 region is CARSLAVSVEQFF. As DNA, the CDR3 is TGTGCCAGAAGCTTAGCCGTTTCGGTTGAGCAGTTCTTC.

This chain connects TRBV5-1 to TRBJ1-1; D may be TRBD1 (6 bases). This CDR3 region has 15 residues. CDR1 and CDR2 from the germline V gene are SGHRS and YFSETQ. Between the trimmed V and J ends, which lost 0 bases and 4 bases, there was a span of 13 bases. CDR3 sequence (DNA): TGCGCCAGCAGCTTGGATGGCAGGGGAAGCACTGAAGCTTTCTTT. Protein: CASSLDGRGSTEAFF.